Below are 22 T cell receptor beta chains sequenced from a single sample in a study of early T cells in non-severe SARS-CoV-2 infection. TCRdb re-called the 5' RACE reads with MiXCR, one entry per CDR3 protein. The sample has some 27,000 distinct CDR3 sequences, approximately 4.2% seen once. Sequenced: whole blood. All receptors come from an adult who was a healthcare worker with PCR-confirmed SARS-CoV-2 infection or an uninfected control (not recorded which).

This clonotype appeared many times. The V gene is TRBV18, the J gene TRBJ1-2; 7 nucleotides match TRBD1. CDR3 length equals 14 residues. V shed 6 bases and J 2 bases; nucleotides not matched to a gene: 6. From germline, CDR1 is KGHSH and CDR2 LQKENI. The DNA for the CDR3 is TGTGCCAGCTCTCTCGACAGGGCCAACTATGGCTACACCTTC. Its translation is CASSLDRANYGYTF.

There are a few counts of this clonotype. The CDR3 is CASSQGVAGSGGQYF. The DNA of the CDR3 is TGTGCCAGCAGCCAAGGAGTAGCGGGAAGCGGGGGGCAGTACTTC. V usage is TRBV3-1 and J usage is TRBJ2-7; 8 bases match TRBD2. Germline CDR1 and CDR2: LGHDT and YNNKEL (reference sequence). The length of the CDR3 is 15 residues. V lost 1 base and J lost 9; bases outside the gene matches: 11.

There are many counts of this clonotype. The chain uses TRBV9 and TRBJ2-7; tentatively, D is TRBD2 (5 bases). This CDR3 is built from 13 residues. Trimming removed 4 bases at V and 3 bases at J, with 11 bases between. Germline lookup yields CDR1 SGDLS and CDR2 YYNGEE. In DNA, the CDR3 is TGTGCCAGCAGCCCCGGACTCGACTACGAGCAGTACTTC. It specifies CASSPGLDYEQYF.

The chain uses TRBV11-2 and TRBJ2-2, with D tentatively TRBD1 (6 bases). V lost 1 base and J lost 1, with 10 bases in between. The germline gives CDR1 SGHAT, CDR2 FQNNGV. The CDR3 runs to 16 residues. CDR3 sequence reads: CASSLGRTVNTGELFF. CDR3 coding DNA: TGTGCCAGCAGCTTAGGGAGGACAGTGAACACCGGGGAGCTGTTTTTT. The entire variable domain, with the rest obtained from reference TRBV11-2 and TRBJ2-2, is as follows: EAGVAQSPRYKIIEKRQSVAFWCNPISGHATLYWYQQILGQGPKLLIQFQNNGVVDDSQLPKDRFSAERLKGVDSTLKIQPAKLEDSAVYLCASSLGRTVNTGELFFGEGSRLTVL.

This rearrangement joins TRBV20-1 to TRBJ1-2; 9 bases fit TRBD1. V was pared by 0 bases and J by 8 bases, with 7 bases of the junction left unmatched. Germline V CDR1 and CDR2: DFQATT, SNEGSKA (reference sequence). The CDR3 consists of 14 residues. The CDR3 coding sequence is TGCAGTGCTAGAGACCGGACAGGGGCGAGCGGCTACACCTTC. Protein product: CSARDRTGASGYTF.

The chain recombines TRBV27 with TRBJ2-1; D unclear. The CDR3 spans 13 residues. CDR1 and CDR2 from the germline V gene are MNHEY and SMNVEV (reference sequence). With 3 bases removed from V and 7 bases from J, the gap between germline ends came to 10 bases. The CDR3: CASSFYGWNEQFF. As DNA, the CDR3 is TGTGCCAGCAGTTTTTACGGATGGAATGAGCAGTTCTTC.

V is TRBV2 and J is TRBJ1-4; possibly TRBD1 for D (6 bases). V was pared by 6 bases and J by 0 bases, with 14 bases between. The CDR3 consists of 16 residues. Germline CDR1 is SNHLY and CDR2 is FYNNEI. The CDR3 sequence is CASSGMDSATNEKLFF. Written as DNA, the CDR3 is TGTGCCAGCAGCGGTATGGACAGTGCAACTAATGAAAAACTGTTTTTT.

V is TRBV7-9 and J is TRBJ1-5; 9 bases match TRBD1. In germline, CDR1 is SEHNR, CDR2 FQNEAQ (reference sequence). The CDR3 extends over 14 amino acids. The junction had 6 bases not matched to a gene; V was cut back by 1 base and J by 11 bases. CDR3 amino acids: CASSLVGQGTAQHF. The DNA for the CDR3 is TGTGCCAGCAGCTTAGTGGGACAGGGCACGGCCCAGCATTTT.

This clonotype came up many times. The V gene is TRBV9, the J gene TRBJ2-7; possible D gene TRBD2, 6 bases. Trimming removed 3 bases at V and 2 bases at J, with 15 bases between. CDR3 size: 15 residues. The germline V gene encodes CDR1 SGDLS and CDR2 YYNGEE. CDR3 region: CASSGGLARPYEQYF. The CDR3 DNA follows: TGTGCCAGCAGCGGGGGTCTAGCGAGACCCTACGAGCAGTACTTC. The entire variable domain, with the rest obtained from reference TRBV9 and TRBJ2-7, is as follows: DSGVTQTPKHLITATGQRVTLRCSPRSGDLSVYWYQQSLDQGLQFLIQYYNGEERAKGNILERFSAQQFPDLHSELNLSSLELGDSALYFCASSGGLARPYEQYFGPGTRLTVT.

This clonotype has ten or more counts. The chain carries TRBV5-6 and TRBJ1-4, with 8 positions matching TRBD1. With 4 bases clipped from V and 8 bases from J, the junction kept 7 bases outside the gene matches. The CDR3 runs to 14 residues. CDR1 and CDR2 (germline): SGHDT, YYEEEE. The chain's CDR3 is CASSSTGGEEKLFF. Here the CDR3 DNA reads TGTGCCAGCAGCAGTACAGGGGGGGAGGAAAAACTGTTTTTT.

This clonotype was seen ten or more times. V usage is TRBV7-3 and J usage is TRBJ2-2, with D maybe TRBD1 (6 bases). The CDR3 spans 15 residues. Germline-derived CDR1 and CDR2 are SGHTA and FQGTGA. V lost 1 base, J lost 3 bases, and 9 bases lay in between. The DNA of the CDR3 is TGTGCCAGCAGCTTAAGGCAGGGGCACACCGGGGAGCTGTTTTTT. This sequence encodes CASSLRQGHTGELFF.

For this clonotype: Just one base apart from a much larger clone, this may be a read error. The chain joins TRBV7-2 to TRBJ1-4; D is possibly TRBD1 (5 bases). Germline V gene sequence: CDR1 SGHTA, CDR2 FQGNSA. The CDR3 runs 13 residues. The V end was cut by 8 bases, the J end by 8 bases, with 15 bases between. CDR3 loop: CASSGASLEKLFF. The CDR3 nucleotides are TGTGCCAGCTCCGGGGCTTCCCTGGAAAAACTGTTTTTT.

Ten or more counts support this clonotype. V and J are TRBV19 and TRBJ2-1; 9 bases are shared with TRBD1. The CDR3 runs 15 residues. Germline V gives CDR1 LNHDA, CDR2 SQIVND (reference sequence). J was trimmed by 7 bases and V by 1 base; bases with no gene match: 5. CDR3 region: CASSIVSGQGNEQFF. The CDR3 DNA sequence: TGTGCCAGTAGTATAGTATCCGGACAGGGGAATGAGCAGTTCTTC.

This clonotype was detected only a few times. This sequence joins TRBV5-4 and TRBJ2-7; 9 bases map to TRBD2. Germline V gene lookup returns CDR1 SGHNT and CDR2 YYREEE (reference sequence). After removal of 4 bases from V and 2 bases from J, the junction contained 10 bases not matched to a gene. The CDR3 is made up of 16 amino acids. CDR3: CASSRTLAGFTYEQYF. CDR3 nucleotides: TGTGCCAGCAGCCGAACCCTAGCGGGATTCACCTACGAGCAGTACTTC.

In its sample, this clonotype was seen many times. V usage is TRBV12-2 and J usage is TRBJ2-1; whether TRBD2, the table's D call, matches the DNA was not checked. TRBV12-2 is described as a pseudogene. This CDR3 region has 20 residues. The DNA for the CDR3 is TGTGCAAGTCGCTTAGTCAGGGAGGGACTAGCGGGGGCCCGCTACAATGAGCAGTTCTTC. This encodes CASRLVREGLAGARYNEQFF.

V usage is TRBV29-1 and J usage is TRBJ2-7; weak D call: TRBD2 (5 bases). CDR1 and CDR2 from the germline V gene are SQVTM and ANQGSEA. V lost 4 bases and J lost 6, with 13 bases in between. CDR3 length equals 12 residues. The CDR3 nucleotides are TGCAGCGTTGCCGAGGGCCCTTCCGAGCAGTACTTC. Translation: CSVAEGPSEQYF.

A few counts support this clonotype. The rearrangement uses TRBV6-6 and TRBJ2-3; D not resolved. Deletions cut 7 bases from V and 2 bases from J, with 4 bases between. The V gene's germline CDR1 is MNHNY and CDR2 SVGAGI (reference sequence). The CDR3 extends over 11 amino acids. The CDR3 DNA follows: TGTGCCAGCACCATCACAGATACGCAGTATTTT. Translating gives CASTITDTQYF.

At least ten counts were recorded for this clonotype. V and J are TRBV3-1 and TRBJ2-5, with D possibly TRBD2 on 6 matching bases. Per germline, CDR1 LGHDT and CDR2 YNNKEL (reference sequence). This CDR3 contains 14 residues. V was clipped by 1 base and J by 3 bases, with 9 bases between them. The CDR3 reads CASSQAAGKETQYF. CDR3 nucleotide sequence: TGTGCCAGCAGCCAAGCCGCGGGGAAAGAGACCCAGTACTTC.

This clonotype showed up just a few times. The chain carries TRBV28 and TRBJ1-4, with D possibly TRBD1 on 6 matching bases. In germline, CDR1 is MDHEN, CDR2 SYDVKM. Deletions cut 7 bases from V and 7 bases from J, with 16 bases between. CDR3 length: 14 residues. In nucleotides, the CDR3 is TGTGCCAGCACCAGCAGGGGTAGGGCTGAAAAACTGTTTTTT. Protein sequence: CASTSRGRAEKLFF.

This clonotype has just a few counts. The J gene is TRBJ2-7, the V gene TRBV18; D gene unclear. Per germline, CDR1 KGHSH and CDR2 LQKENI. V was shortened by 3 bases and J by 5 bases, with 8 bases between the two germline ends. The CDR3 has 12 residues. The CDR3 spells CASSPLVHEQYF. The CDR3 DNA reads as TGTGCCAGCTCACCTCTGGTGCACGAGCAGTACTTC.

This clonotype was picked up many times. The chain uses TRBV6-5 and TRBJ2-4; D is uncertain. The CDR3 loop spans 15 amino acids. Germline V lookup: CDR1 MNHEY, CDR2 SVGAGI. The V and J ends lost 6 bases and 0 bases respectively, with 12 bases between them. CDR3 sequence reads: CASSLRRGAKNIQYF. The CDR3 DNA sequence: TGTGCCAGCAGCCTAAGAAGAGGAGCCAAAAACATTCAGTACTTC.

By sample fraction, this clonotype is medium-sized (0.01 to 0.1%). This chain joins TRBV27 and TRBJ1-2, with 7 nucleotides matching TRBD1. With 4 bases clipped from V and 0 bases from J, the junction kept 2 bases outside the gene matches. CDR1 and CDR2 from the germline V gene are MNHEY and SMNVEV (reference sequence). The CDR3 extends over 14 amino acids. CDR3 loop: CASSSGTANYGYTF. For the CDR3, the DNA is TGTGCCAGCAGTTCCGGGACAGCTAACTATGGCTACACCTTC.